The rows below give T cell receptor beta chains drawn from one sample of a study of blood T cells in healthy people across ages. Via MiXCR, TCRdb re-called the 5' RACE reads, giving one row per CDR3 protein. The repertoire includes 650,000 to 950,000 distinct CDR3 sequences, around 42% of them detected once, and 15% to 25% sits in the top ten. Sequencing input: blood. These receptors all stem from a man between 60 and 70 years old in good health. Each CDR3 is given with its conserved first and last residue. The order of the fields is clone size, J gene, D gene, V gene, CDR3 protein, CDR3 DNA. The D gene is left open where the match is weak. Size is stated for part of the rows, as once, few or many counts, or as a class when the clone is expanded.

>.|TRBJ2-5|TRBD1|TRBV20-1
CQGQGSGETQYF
TGCCAAGGACAGGGAAGCGGAGAGACCCAGTACTTC
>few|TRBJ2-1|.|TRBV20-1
CSARYRRSSYNEQFF
TGCAGTGCTAGATACAGGCGAAGCTCCTACAATGAGCAGTTCTTC
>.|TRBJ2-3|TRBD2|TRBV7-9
CASSQLAGIADTQYF
TGTGCCAGCAGTCAACTAGCGGGGATCGCAGATACGCAGTATTTT
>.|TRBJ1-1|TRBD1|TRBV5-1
CASGTGSNTEAFF
TGCGCCAGCGGGACAGGGTCGAACACTGAAGCTTTCTTT
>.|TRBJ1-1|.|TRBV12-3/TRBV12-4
CASRNGMNTEAFF
TGTGCCAGCAGGAATGGTATGAACACTGAAGCTTTCTTT
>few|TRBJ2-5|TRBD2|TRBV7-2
CASSLERGSIETQYF
TGTGCCAGCAGCTTAGAGCGGGGGTCCATCGAGACCCAGTACTTC
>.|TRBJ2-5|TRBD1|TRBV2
CASSWGQVAEQYF
TGTGCCAGCAGTTGGGGACAGGTGGCAGAGCAGTACTTC
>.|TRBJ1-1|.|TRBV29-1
CSVPQGRTEAFF
TGCAGCGTCCCCCAGGGGAGGACTGAAGCTTTCTTT
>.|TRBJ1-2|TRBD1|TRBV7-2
CASSQPDRGNYGYTF
TGTGCCAGCAGCCAACCCGACAGGGGTAACTATGGCTACACCTTC
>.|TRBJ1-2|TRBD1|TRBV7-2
CASSWEQGKYGYTF
TGTGCCAGCAGCTGGGAACAGGGGAAATATGGCTACACCTTC
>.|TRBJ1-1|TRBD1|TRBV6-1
CASRDRINTEAFF
TGTGCCAGCAGGGACAGGATCAACACTGAAGCTTTCTTT